The T cell receptor (beta chain) described here comes from a study of blood T cell repertoires in COVID-19. Study context: Sources were T cells, B-cell-depleted T cells, or PBMCs; the material itself was cDNA or gDNA.

Original processing notes: From reference gene primer amplification, estimates of nucleated cell counts were derived. Generated by immunoSEQ multiplex PCR, the TCRdb table keeps only in-frame clones and is missing some. V and J calls and clone size come straight from that table; D and trimming were deduced from the DNA. The sample lists 150,000 to 200,000 clones, roughly 80% occurring once. Germline V gives CDR1 LNHDA, CDR2 SQIVND (reference sequence). V lost 7 bases to trimming and J lost 2 bases, with 11 bases between them. The CDR3 has 13 amino acids. The source material was peripheral blood. The sequence was obtained from a woman in her forties with COVID-19, enrolled during active disease. This chain uses TRBV19 with TRBJ2-5; TRBD2 might be the D (5 bases). DNA for the CDR3: TGTGCCAGTACCGAGGGCCCGCAAGAGACCCAGTACTTC. It translates to CASTEGPQETQYF.